This T cell receptor (beta chain) was recovered during a study of blood T cell repertoires in COVID-19. Study context: PBMCs, B-cell-depleted T cells, or T cells provided the cDNA or gDNA that made up the material.

Profiling relied on immunoSEQ multiplex PCR, and the TCRdb table lists in-frame clones only, not all of them. The data hold about 130,000 clones, with roughly 80% observed a single time. This CDR3 is built from 15 residues. V was clipped by 0 bases and J by 0 bases, with 9 bases between them. Germline CDR1 is MNHEY and CDR2 is SMNVEV (reference sequence). The specimen was peripheral blood. The chain has TRBV27 and TRBJ2-7; D possibly corresponds to TRBD2 (6 bases). This clonotype originated in a man aged 70-80 years with acute or convalescent COVID-19. The CDR3 DNA reads TGTGCCAGCAGTTTATCGCTGGGGGGCTCCTACGAGCAGTACTTC. Translated, it gives CASSLSLGGSYEQYF.